This TCR beta chain was found in a study of blood T cell repertoires in COVID-19. Study details: Donors in the United States, Italy and Spain gave samples during acute or convalescent COVID-19. The analysed material was cDNA or gDNA that came from T cells, B-cell-depleted T cells, or PBMCs.

This CDR3 contains 13 residues. CDR1 and CDR2 from the germline V gene are SGHRS and YFSETQ. Trimming took off 3 bases at V and 7 bases at J, with 13 bases between the two ends. Under the authors' procedure: Amplified reference gene primers provided the basis for estimating nucleated cell counts. Only in-frame clones appear in the TCRdb table, and some are missing; sequencing was by immunoSEQ multiplex PCR. The V and J calls and clone size are taken from that table; D and trimming were inferred from the DNA. The sample records 140,000 to 150,000 clones, around 80% being singletons. The chain is built from TRBV5-1 and TRBJ1-1; D is unclear. The source of this sequence is a human donor in a cohort sampled during active COVID-19. The sample comprised peripheral blood. CDR3 bases: TGCGCCAGCAGCTCTCTTTTGTCCAGTGAAGCTTTCTTT. This encodes CASSSLLSSEAFF.